This TCR beta chain was profiled in a study of read filtering for tumor transcriptome and immune sequencing. Study context: The cohort had around 18 men and over twelve women aged about 45 to 90, mean about 70 years. Whole-transcriptome libraries were prepared after DNase treatment. IR-seq gave about 3.5 to 10.27 million TCR reads per sample; RNA-seq gave about 80 to 1,400.

This library used around 400 ng RNA and molecular barcoded adaptors spanning alpha/delta and beta/gamma chains. TCRdb recomputed calls from the reads with MiXCR, one row per CDR3 protein. Of some 38,000 distinct CDR3 sequences in the sample, around 15% were seen once. This clonotype was detected many times. Specimen: a population of CD138-negative cells sorted from bone marrow. The sequence came from a donor at least 40 years old with multiple myeloma.

The CDR3 loop is CASSQDRNRGQKLFF. Here the CDR3 DNA reads TGTGCCAGCAGCCAAGATCGGAACAGGGGACAGAAACTGTTTTTT. V gene TRBV3-1 combines with J gene TRBJ1-4, with 7 bases lining up with TRBD1. Germline CDR1 LGHDT, CDR2 YNNKEL (reference sequence). The CDR3 covers 15 residues. Trimming took 0 bases from V and 11 from J; bases not matched to a gene: 9.